The clone carrying this T cell receptor beta chain has just a few counts. Its antigen remains unidentified. Unique molecular identifier tags were affixed to discrete cDNA molecules. One entry per CDR3 protein results from TCRdb running MiXCR on the 5' RACE reads. The sample shows some 77,000 distinct CDR3 sequences, 9% to 15% of them seen only once. This sample is drawn from a study of early T cells in non-severe SARS-CoV-2 infection. Study context: Investigators sequenced bulk RNA drawn from unsorted whole blood, and chains remained unpaired. Study results and caveats: The study's VDJdb matching favored anti-spike CD8 responses and missed private and CD4 specificities.

The length of the CDR3 is 15 residues. The ends were cut back, 1 base at V and 4 bases at J, with 12 bases in the middle. This clonotype originated in an adult who was a healthcare worker with PCR-confirmed SARS-CoV-2 infection or an uninfected control (not recorded which). The donor label of this sample is uncertain. The rearrangement uses TRBV12-3 or TRBV12-4 and TRBJ2-3, with D tentatively TRBD1 or TRBD2 (5 bases each). This specimen consisted of whole blood, obtained at baseline. The CDR3 DNA reads as TGTGCCAGCAGTTTAGGGGGGAGAGGGTCAGATACGCAGTATTTT. It specifies CASSLGGRGSDTQYF.